In this sample, the clone carrying this T cell receptor beta chain turned up a few times. The sample comes from a study of blood T cell repertoires in COVID-19. Study-level information: Samples representing acute and convalescent COVID-19 were sourced from the United States, Italy and Spain. Sample material is recorded as cDNA or gDNA derived from T cells, B-cell-depleted T cells, or PBMCs.

CDR1 SGHRS and CDR2 YFSETQ come from the germline V gene. The V end lost 2 bases, the J end lost 4 bases, and 13 bases lay between the germline ends. There are 15 residues in the CDR3. Original processing methods: Researchers report that nucleated cell counts were estimated from reference gene primer amplification. Measured with immunoSEQ multiplex PCR; TCRdb has only the in-frame clones, and not every one. V, J and clone size derive from that table, while D and trimming were established from the DNA sequence. The data show 650,000 to 800,000 clones, with 70% to 90% seen just once and roughly 0.25% held by the top ten.

The chain has TRBV5-1 and TRBJ2-1; D might be TRBD2 (5 bases). Sequenced sample: peripheral blood. The TCR sequence derives from a woman under 30 with acute or convalescent COVID-19. The CDR3 DNA reads as TGCGCCAGCAGCTTCGGGGATCCCCTATACAATGAGCAGTTCTTC. Protein sequence: CASSFGDPLYNEQFF.